This T cell receptor (beta chain) was recorded in a study of T cell changes during pregnancy in multiple sclerosis. Germline loops: CDR1 SEHNR, CDR2 FQNEAQ (reference sequence). The ends were cut back, 5 bases at V and 4 bases at J, with 11 bases in the middle. This CDR3 is 14 amino acids long. Produced via immunoSEQ multiplex PCR; TCRdb's table is partial and in-frame only. The table records 75,000 to 95,000 clones, about 89% of them present only once. The V call is TRBV7-9, the J call TRBJ2-2, with unresolved D. The source was peripheral blood, collected in the first trimester of pregnancy. This TCR was sampled from a female donor in good health, enrolled as a control in a pregnancy study. The CDR3 here is CASSPSSVTGELFF. CDR3 nucleotides: TGTGCCAGCAGCCCCTCAAGCGTCACCGGGGAGCTGTTTTTT.